The 25 T cell receptor beta chains below come from one sample, sequenced in a study of CD8 T cells in Susac syndrome. Reverse transcription used about 0.45 to 1 ug RNA and random hexamers. One entry per CDR3 protein, called by TCRdb with MiXCR from the immunoSEQ multiplex PCR reads. The profile covers roughly 120,000 distinct CDR3 sequences, with more than 85% appearing a single time and roughly 0.31% taken by the ten largest. Sequenced input: CD8+ T cells from PBMCs. The receptors were gathered from a human donor with multiple sclerosis.

The chain has TRBV3-1 and TRBJ2-5, with 8 positions matching TRBD2. CDR3 size: 20 residues. Germline lookup yields CDR1 LGHDT and CDR2 YNNKEL (reference sequence). The ends lost 0 bases at V and 2 bases at J; junction bases unmatched: 17. The CDR3: CASSQDPPGLGIGGQETQYF. CDR3 in DNA: TGTGCCAGCAGCCAAGATCCCCCGGGACTAGGAATTGGTGGACAAGAGACCCAGTACTTC.

This clonotype was picked up one time. The chain is built from TRBV18 and TRBJ2-7; TRBD2 agrees at 15 bases. Losses at the gene ends were 4 bases for V and 6 bases for J; bases not matched to a gene: 4. The CDR3 covers 15 residues. Germline CDR1 is KGHSH and CDR2 is LQKENI. CDR3: CASSLKGLAGGEQYV. The CDR3 bases are TGTGCCAGCTCACTAAAGGGACTAGCGGGAGGCGAGCAGTACGTC.

In DNA form, the CDR3 reads TGTGCCAGCAGCTTAGCCGGACATTTAGACTACTACGAGCAGTACTTC. Amino acids: CASSLAGHLDYYEQYF. V usage is TRBV7-9 and J usage is TRBJ2-7, with D possibly called TRBD1 or TRBD2 (5 bases each). The germline V gene encodes CDR1 SEHNR and CDR2 FQNEAQ (reference sequence). V lost 0 bases, J lost 3 bases, and 15 bases lay in between. This CDR3 comprises 16 residues.

CDR3 protein: CASSPWGETQYF. Written as DNA, the CDR3 is TGTGCCAGCAGCCCCTGGGGAGAGACCCAGTACTTC. The chain combines TRBV13 with TRBJ2-5; D not certain. V was trimmed by 5 bases and J by 4 bases, leaving 8 bases between them. Germline V gives CDR1 PRHDT, CDR2 FYEKMQ (reference sequence). The CDR3 sequence is 12 residues long. Together with reference TRBV13 and TRBJ2-5, the CDR3 gives the full variable domain: AAGVIQSPRHLIKEKRETATLKCYPIPRHDTVYWYQQGPGQDPQFLISFYEKMQSDKGSIPDRFSAQQFSDYHSELNMSSLELGDSALYFCASSPWGETQYFGPGTRLLVL.

The rearrangement links TRBV5-1 to TRBJ1-2; TRBD1 matches at 8 bases. Germline V gene lookup returns CDR1 SGHRS and CDR2 YFSETQ. The V gene end was trimmed by 1 base and the J gene end by 8 bases; junction bases not matched to a gene: 7. The CDR3 runs to 14 residues. The CDR3 is CASSLMSGGDGYTF. The CDR3 nucleotides read TGCGCCAGCAGCTTGATGTCAGGGGGCGACGGCTACACCTTC.

This chain joins TRBV7-9 and TRBJ2-7; D not resolved. V lost 1 base and J 0 bases, leaving 4 bases between the germline ends. The CDR3 runs 13 residues. CDR1 and CDR2 from the germline V gene are SEHNR and FQNEAQ (reference sequence). The CDR3, as DNA: TGTGCCAGCAGCTTAGAACACTCCTACGAGCAGTACGTC. Protein sequence: CASSLEHSYEQYV.

The chain uses TRBV7-9 and TRBJ1-5; D ambiguous. CDR3 length: 15 amino acids. Germline V gene data show CDR1 as SEHNR and CDR2 as FQNEAQ (reference sequence). The V gene lost 3 bases and the J gene lost 2 bases, with 11 bases spanning the gap. In nucleotides, the CDR3 is TGTGCCAGCAGCTTGGGGTCCCCCCGCAATCAGCCCCAGCATTTT. This codes for CASSLGSPRNQPQHF.

The chain has TRBV9 and TRBJ2-5, with D hard to call. V was pared by 4 bases and J by 4 bases, with 14 bases between. This CDR3 is built from 14 residues. Germline loops: CDR1 SGDLS, CDR2 YYNGEE. The CDR3 protein is CASSPYEVRETQYF. CDR3 DNA sequence: TGTGCCAGCAGCCCCTACGAGGTTAGAGAGACCCAGTACTTC.

This clonotype was seen only once. The chain uses TRBV2 and TRBJ2-7; D perhaps matches TRBD1 (6 bases). The CDR3 sequence is 14 residues long. Germline CDR1 SNHLY, CDR2 FYNNEI. Trimming removed 5 bases at V and 0 bases at J, with 11 bases between. The DNA of the CDR3 is TGTGCCAGCAGTCAGGGGCCCAGCTCCTACGAGCAGTACGTC. Translation gives CASSQGPSSYEQYV.

This clonotype was seen just once. The gene calls are TRBV10-2 and TRBJ2-1, with D tentatively TRBD2 (6 bases). Germline CDR1 is WSHSY and CDR2 is SAAADI. The V and J ends lost 6 bases and 6 bases respectively, with 12 bases between them. The CDR3 extends over 13 amino acids. The CDR3 protein is CASRWREANEQFF. CDR3 sequence (DNA): TGCGCCAGCAGGTGGAGGGAGGCCAATGAGCAGTTCTTC.

The V gene is TRBV12-3 or TRBV12-4, the J gene TRBJ2-5, with TRBD1 matching 10 bases. J lost 9 bases, V lost 6 bases, and 22 bases had no gene match. CDR3 length equals 18 residues. The CDR3 region has the DNA TGTGCCAGCAGCCTCGTCTGGACAGGGGGGGGGCCTCAAGGGGCCCAGTACTTC. Residues: CASSLVWTGGGPQGAQYF.

V is TRBV29-1 and J is TRBJ1-1; TRBD1 is a possible D gene (6 bases). V lost 4 bases, J lost 4 bases, and 22 bases lay in between. There are 16 residues in the CDR3. Per germline, CDR1 SQVTM and CDR2 ANQGSEA. CDR3 nucleotide sequence: TGCAGCGTTGGAACTCACGAGGGGGGGCAAAGCACTGAAGCTTTCTTT. It translates to CSVGTHEGGQSTEAFF.

V usage is TRBV6-6 and J usage is TRBJ1-5; D perhaps matches TRBD1 (5 bases). The V gene's germline CDR1 is MNHNY and CDR2 SVGAGI (reference sequence). CDR3 length: 14 residues. The V gene lost 4 bases and the J gene lost 5 bases, with 12 bases spanning the gap. In DNA form, the CDR3 reads TGTGCCAGCAGTTGGGTGGGGGTCCATCAGCCCCAGCATTTT. It is translated as CASSWVGVHQPQHF.

The gene calls are TRBV5-1 and TRBJ2-1; D remains ambiguous. Germline CDR1 reads SGHRS; CDR2 reads YFSETQ. V lost 0 bases to trimming and J lost 5 bases, with 6 bases between them. This CDR3 is 13 amino acids long. This CDR3 is CASSLAVHNEQFF. The CDR3 DNA reads as TGCGCCAGCAGCTTGGCGGTGCACAATGAGCAGTTCTTC. The entire variable domain, with the rest obtained from reference TRBV5-1 and TRBJ2-1, is as follows: KAGVTQTPRYLIKTRGQQVTLSCSPISGHRSVSWYQQTPGQGLQFLFEYFSETQRNKGNFPGRFSGRQFSNSRSEMNVSTLELGDSALYLCASSLAVHNEQFFGPGTRLTVL.

The chain recombines TRBV4-1 with TRBJ2-2; D gene ambiguous. The germline CDR1 and CDR2 sequences are MGHRA and YSYEKL. The CDR3 contains 15 residues. Trimming stripped 4 bases from V and 5 bases from J, with 14 bases between. For the CDR3, the DNA is TGCGCCAGCAGCCCAGGCCGAAGGGTAACCGGGGAGCTGTTTTTT. It encodes CASSPGRRVTGELFF.

The rearrangement uses TRBV27 and TRBJ1-2; 9 bases are a match to TRBD1. V dropped 2 bases and J dropped 8; count of bases not matched to a gene: 6. The CDR3 is 14 amino acids. CDR1 is MNHEY and CDR2 is SMNVEV in the germline V gene (reference sequence). CDR3 DNA sequence: TGTGCCAGCAGTTTAGACAGGGGGTTTGACGGCTACACCTTC. Its protein is CASSLDRGFDGYTF.

The table lists this clonotype with a count of one. This sequence joins TRBV18 and TRBJ2-7; D not resolved. The CDR3 is 11 residues long. Germline assignment: CDR1 KGHSH and CDR2 LQKENI. CDR3 DNA sequence: TGTGCCAGCTCACTCTCCGACGAGCAGTACGTC. Protein sequence: CASSLSDEQYV.

The V and J genes are TRBV12-3 or TRBV12-4 and TRBJ1-5; D may be TRBD1 (5 bases). CDR3 size: 18 residues. The V end lost 3 bases, the J end lost 4 bases, and 22 bases lay between the germline ends. The CDR3 protein is CASSFPLEGPGKNQPQHF. CDR3 nucleotide sequence: TGTGCCAGCAGTTTCCCCCTCGAAGGGCCAGGGAAGAATCAGCCCCAGCATTTT.

The chain recombines TRBV5-1 with TRBJ2-6; a possible D gene is TRBD1 (6 bases). Germline values: CDR1 SGHRS, CDR2 YFSETQ. This CDR3 comprises 15 residues. The germline V and J ends were trimmed by 3 bases and 2 bases, with 9 bases remaining between them. The CDR3 coding sequence is TGCGCCAGCAGCTACCGGACAGCTGGGGCCAACGTCCTGACTTTC. Residues: CASSYRTAGANVLTF.

This rearrangement joins TRBV7-9 to TRBJ1-1; D is uncertain. The CDR3 consists of 12 residues. The V end lost 5 bases, the J end lost 0 bases, and 4 bases lay between the germline ends. Germline lookup yields CDR1 SEHNR and CDR2 FQNEAQ (reference sequence). CDR3 sequence (DNA): TGTGCCAGCAGCACAATGAACACTGAAGCTTTCTTT. This encodes CASSTMNTEAFF.

The chain is built from TRBV29-1 and TRBJ1-1; D is unclear. CDR1 and CDR2 from the germline V gene are SQVTM and ANQGSEA. V gave up 4 bases and J gave up 3 bases, with 18 bases separating them. The CDR3 sequence is 15 residues long. CDR3 protein: CSVAIMLGRDTEAFF. The CDR3 coding sequence is TGCAGCGTTGCTATTATGTTGGGGAGGGACACTGAAGCTTTCTTT. The complete variable domain, with remaining parts taken from reference TRBV29-1 and TRBJ1-1, reads SAVISQKPSRDICQRGTSLTIQCQVDSQVTMMFWYRQQPGQSLTLIATANQGSEATYESGFVIDKFPISRPNLTFSTLTVSNMSPEDSSIYLCSVAIMLGRDTEAFFGQGTRLTVV.

The V call is TRBV7-2, the J call TRBJ2-1; the match to TRBD2 covers 11 bases. CDR3 length equals 16 residues. The V segment lost 5 bases and the J segment 5 bases; nucleotides outside the gene matches: 8. CDR1 and CDR2 from the germline V gene are SGHTA and FQGNSA. As DNA, the CDR3 is TGTGCCAGCAGCGACACTAGCGGGGGCGGTCACAATGAGCAGTTCTTC. Protein sequence: CASSDTSGGGHNEQFF.

The chain has TRBV30 and TRBJ1-1, with a weak D call TRBD1 (6 bases). V dropped 2 bases and J dropped 4 bases, with 14 bases sitting between them. CDR3 size: 14 residues. Germline CDR1 GTSNPN, CDR2 SVGIG (reference sequence). CDR3 in amino acids: CAWSPGVVGTEAFF. CDR3 bases: TGTGCCTGGAGTCCAGGGGTGGTGGGCACTGAAGCTTTCTTT.

This chain joins TRBV5-1 and TRBJ1-5; possibly TRBD1 for D (5 bases). V was cut by 7 bases and J by 1 base, with 12 bases left in between. This CDR3 has 14 amino acids. In germline, CDR1 is SGHRS, CDR2 YFSETQ. DNA of the CDR3: TGCGCCAGCCCCGGGCAGGGAAGCAATCAGCCCCAGCATTTT. Its translation is CASPGQGSNQPQHF.

This clonotype was seen just once. V usage is TRBV7-9 and J usage is TRBJ1-2; 9 positions agree with TRBD1. This CDR3 spans 14 amino acids. The germline V gene encodes CDR1 SEHNR and CDR2 FQNEAQ (reference sequence). V lost 5 bases to trimming and J lost 7 bases; unmatched junction nucleotides: 8. The CDR3 loop is CASSPGQGNGGYTF. CDR3 DNA: TGTGCCAGCAGCCCGGGACAGGGTAACGGTGGCTACACCTTC.